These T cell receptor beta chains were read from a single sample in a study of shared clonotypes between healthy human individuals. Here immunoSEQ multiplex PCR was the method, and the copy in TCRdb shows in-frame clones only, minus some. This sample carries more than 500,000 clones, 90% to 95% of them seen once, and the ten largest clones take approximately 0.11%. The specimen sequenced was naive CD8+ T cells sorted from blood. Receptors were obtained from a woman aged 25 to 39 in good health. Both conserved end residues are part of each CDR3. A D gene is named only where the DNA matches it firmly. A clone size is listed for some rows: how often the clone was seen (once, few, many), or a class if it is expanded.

CASSQGQGFEQFF | TGTGCCAGCAGTCAGGGGCAGGGGTTCGAGCAGTTCTTC | TRBJ2-1 | TRBV27 | NA | NA
CASRQQGFSYEQYF | TGTGCCAGCAGACAGCAGGGATTCTCCTACGAGCAGTACTTC | TRBJ2-7 | TRBV28 | NA | NA
CASSLGLAGLYEQYF | TGTGCCAGCAGTTTAGGGCTAGCGGGGCTCTACGAGCAGTACTTC | TRBJ2-7 | TRBV28 | NA | TRBD2
CSVDLASHSAYNEQFF | TGCAGCGTTGACCTTGCTAGCCATTCAGCCTACAATGAGCAGTTCTTC | TRBJ2-1 | TRBV29-1 | few | NA
CASSLSGGMNTEAFF | TGTGCCAGCAGTTTATCGGGGGGAATGAACACTGAAGCTTTCTTT | TRBJ1-1 | TRBV27 | NA | NA
CASSPGPTLATTGELFF | TGTGCCAGCAGTCCGGGGCCCACTCTAGCGACAACCGGGGAGCTGTTTTTT | TRBJ2-2 | TRBV27 | NA | NA
CASSLGQLNTEAFF | TGTGCCAGTAGTCTGGGACAGTTGAACACTGAAGCTTTCTTT | TRBJ1-1 | TRBV19 | NA | TRBD1
CASSSPGTGDTEAFF | TGTGCCAGCAGTAGTCCCGGGACAGGGGACACTGAAGCTTTCTTT | TRBJ1-1 | TRBV27 | NA | TRBD1
CASSGTRTDTQYF | TGTGCCAGCAGCGGGACTCGCACAGATACGCAGTATTTT | TRBJ2-3 | TRBV2 | NA | NA
CASEQGASDTQYF | TGTGCCAGCGAACAGGGGGCATCCGATACGCAGTATTTT | TRBJ2-3 | TRBV6-6 | once | TRBD1